The 13 T cell receptor beta chains presented below share a single source sample, sequenced in a study of T cells in narcolepsy. The assay was immunoSEQ multiplex PCR, and TCRdb's table has in-frame clones only and misses some. The sample has 27,000 or so clones; 70% to 90% are singletons. Sequenced sample: memory (CD45RA-) CD4+ T cells from blood. The source of these receptors is a human donor in good health.

V and J are TRBV19 and TRBJ1-5; D gene unclear. From germline, CDR1 is LNHDA and CDR2 SQIVND (reference sequence). V was cut by 0 bases and J by 3 bases, with 9 bases left in between. This CDR3 is built from 15 residues. The CDR3 loop is CASSIEGLYNQPQHF. CDR3 DNA sequence: TGTGCCAGTAGTATAGAAGGGTTGTACAATCAGCCCCAGCATTTT.

The J gene is TRBJ1-1, the V gene TRBV7-3; no reliable D call. V gave up 1 base and J gave up 7 bases, with 7 bases separating them. The V gene's germline CDR1 is SGHTA and CDR2 FQGTGA. The CDR3 runs to 12 residues. The CDR3 DNA reads TGTGCCAGCAGCTTAAACGGGTTTGAAGCTTTCTTT. It codes for CASSLNGFEAFF.

The chain recombines TRBV6-5 with TRBJ2-7, with D perhaps matching TRBD1 (5 bases). There are 12 residues in the CDR3. V was shortened by 4 bases and J by 3 bases, with 7 bases between the two germline ends. Germline-derived CDR1 and CDR2 are MNHEY and SVGAGI. The CDR3 DNA reads TGTGCCAGCAGTTCGCAGGGCTACGAGCAGTACTTC. As protein: CASSSQGYEQYF.

Details on this clone: One end of the junction fails to match germline, which may point to a read error. The J gene is TRBJ1-2, the V gene TRBV5-4, with D possibly TRBD1 on 6 matching bases. CDR1 SGHNT and CDR2 YYREEE come from the germline V gene (reference sequence). CDR3 length: 14 residues. CDR3 DNA sequence: TGTGCCAGCAGCCCCCCAGGGGTGTCGGTTCGTCATGTCTTC. This encodes CASSPPGVSVRHVF.

In its sample, this clone was seen once. The rearrangement uses TRBV9 and TRBJ2-1; 14 positions agree with TRBD2. From germline, CDR1 is SGDLS and CDR2 YYNGEE. After removal of 2 bases from V and 9 bases from J, the junction contained 1 base not matched to a gene. This CDR3 is built from 14 residues. CDR3 region: CASSVTSGRAEQFF. CDR3 sequence (DNA): TGTGCCAGCAGCGTGACTAGCGGGAGGGCTGAGCAGTTCTTC.

V and J are TRBV29-1 and TRBJ1-1; a weak D match, TRBD1 (6 bases). This CDR3 is built from 12 residues. Germline V lookup: CDR1 SQVTM, CDR2 ANQGSEA. V lost 6 bases to trimming and J lost 2 bases, with 10 bases between them. Here the CDR3 reads CSVGQTNTEAFF. Written as DNA, the CDR3 is TGCAGCGTCGGACAGACAAACACTGAAGCTTTCTTT.

This clone was seen a single time. The chain couples TRBV28 to TRBJ1-5, with D hard to call. Germline CDR1 and CDR2: MDHEN and SYDVKM. The CDR3 runs to 12 residues. Trimming cost V 2 bases and J 4 bases, with 3 bases left between them. CDR3 DNA sequence: TGTGCCAGCAGTTTACAGAATCAGCCCCAGCATTTT. It encodes CASSLQNQPQHF. The complete variable domain, with remaining parts taken from reference TRBV28 and TRBJ1-5, reads DVKVTQSSRYLVKRTGEKVFLECVQDMDHENMFWYRQDPGLGLRLIYFSYDVKMKEKGDIPEGYSVSREKKERFSLILESASTNQTSMYLCASSLQNQPQHFGDGTRLSIL.

The chain recombines TRBV5-6 with TRBJ2-2, with TRBD2 matching over 7 bases. The CDR3 is made up of 14 amino acids. The germline CDR1 and CDR2 sequences are SGHDT and YYEEEE. After removal of 0 bases from V and 4 bases from J, the junction contained 0 bases not matched to a gene. The CDR3 here is CASSLGGGTGELFF. The CDR3 DNA reads as TGTGCCAGCAGCTTGGGCGGGGGCACCGGGGAGCTGTTTTTT.

By its share, this clone is medium-sized. The rearrangement joins TRBV6-1 to TRBJ1-1; TRBD1 agrees at 9 bases. This CDR3 contains 16 residues. V shed 0 bases and J 2 bases; nucleotides not matched to a gene: 4. CDR1 is MNHNS, CDR2 SASEGT, per germline. The chain's CDR3 is CASSEALGQGNTEAFF. The CDR3 DNA follows: TGTGCCAGCAGTGAAGCGTTGGGACAGGGCAACACTGAAGCTTTCTTT.

This chain uses TRBV30 with TRBJ1-2; 9 nucleotides agree with TRBD1. CDR1 GTSNPN and CDR2 SVGIG come from the germline V gene (reference sequence). The J segment lost 7 bases and the V segment lost 0 bases, leaving 3 bases of the junction unmatched. The CDR3 is made up of 13 amino acids. DNA for the CDR3: TGTGCCTGGAGTGTACAGGGGGCGGGTGGCTACACCTTC. It codes for CAWSVQGAGGYTF.

The chain employs TRBV6-5 and TRBJ2-7; weak D call: TRBD2 (6 bases). Between the trimmed V and J ends, which lost 6 bases and 4 bases, there was a span of 16 bases. CDR3 length: 14 residues. Germline lookup yields CDR1 MNHEY and CDR2 SVGAGI. In DNA, the CDR3 is TGTGCCAGCAGCCCCGCGGGGTGGGAGTACGAGCAGTACTTC. Its translation is CASSPAGWEYEQYF.

The chain uses TRBV6-1 and TRBJ1-1, with 8 bases fitting TRBD1. Trimming at V came to 4 bases and at J to 5 bases, leaving 3 bases not matched to a gene. Germline values: CDR1 MNHNS, CDR2 SASEGT. The CDR3 sequence is 13 residues long. This CDR3 reads CASSVYRGTEAFF. Written as DNA, the CDR3 is TGTGCCAGCAGTGTCTACAGGGGGACTGAAGCTTTCTTT.

J is TRBJ2-6 and V is TRBV5-1; tentatively, D is TRBD2 (6 bases). The CDR3 has 18 amino acids. V gave up 1 base and J gave up 0 bases, with 14 bases separating them. The germline CDR1 and CDR2 sequences are SGHRS and YFSETQ. Here the CDR3 DNA reads TGCGCCAGCAGCTTGTCCGGGGGTCCCGACTCTGGGGCCAACGTCCTGACTTTC. Protein sequence: CASSLSGGPDSGANVLTF.